Shown below are 31 T cell receptor beta chains from a single sample sequenced in a study of sequential checkpoint blockade in melanoma. Regarding treatment: randomized to nivolumab then ipilimumab (arm A) or the reverse (arm B). Sequencing was performed with immunoSEQ multiplex PCR; in TCRdb, only in-frame clones are kept and a portion is missing. This table holds approximately 10,000 clones, 73% found once. Sequencing was performed on CD8+ T cells sorted from blood (inferred from file names), taken from a patient given nivolumab and ipilimumab in sequence. These receptor sequences come from a human donor with melanoma.

The V gene is TRBV7-2, the J gene TRBJ1-6; TRBD1 agrees at 10 bases. This CDR3 region has 16 residues. Germline V gene sequence: CDR1 SGHTA, CDR2 FQGNSA. J was trimmed by 7 bases and V by 3 bases; bases with no gene match: 6. CDR3 sequence: CASSLTGGQVNSPLHF. The CDR3 DNA sequence: TGTGCCAGCAGCTTGACAGGGGGCCAAGTCAATTCACCCCTCCACTTT.

The chain couples TRBV9 to TRBJ2-7; 8 positions match TRBD1. CDR1 is SGDLS and CDR2 is YYNGEE in the germline V gene. The CDR3 is 14 amino acids. J was trimmed by 7 bases and V by 4 bases; bases with no gene match: 10. CDR3 region: CASSPSSGGAEQYF. In nucleotides, the CDR3 is TGTGCCAGCAGCCCATCCTCAGGGGGCGCGGAGCAGTACTTC. The entire variable domain, with the rest obtained from reference TRBV9 and TRBJ2-7, is as follows: DSGVTQTPKHLITATGQRVTLRCSPRSGDLSVYWYQQSLDQGLQFLIQYYNGEERAKGNILERFSAQQFPDLHSELNLSSLELGDSALYFCASSPSSGGAEQYFGPGTRLTVT.

V usage is TRBV7-8 and J usage is TRBJ2-7; TRBD1 matches 9 bases. The length of the CDR3 is 13 residues. J gave up 2 bases and V 7 bases, and 3 bases lay outside the gene matches. Germline V gene lookup returns CDR1 SGHVS and CDR2 FQNEAQ. This chain's CDR3 is CASNRGRTYEQYF. The CDR3 DNA follows: TGTGCCAGCAACAGGGGGCGGACCTACGAGCAGTACTTC.

Regarding this clone: Germline and junction disagree at one end, which may indicate a read error. V is TRBV9 and J is TRBJ1-5; no definite D call. CDR1 is SGDLS and CDR2 is YYNGEE in the germline V gene. The CDR3 extends over 13 amino acids. The CDR3 region has the DNA TGTGCCAGCAGCGTAACTAGCAATCAACCCCAGCATTTT. Protein sequence: CASSVTSNQPQHF.

V usage is TRBV27 and J usage is TRBJ2-7; 8 bases are shared with TRBD2. The CDR3 is made up of 14 amino acids. V shed 1 base and J 6 bases; nucleotides not matched to a gene: 5. Germline CDR1 is MNHEY and CDR2 is SMNVEV (reference sequence). DNA for the CDR3: TGTGCCAGCAGTTTATTTAGCGGGACTACCGAGCAGTACTTC. It specifies CASSLFSGTTEQYF.

The rearrangement joins TRBV25-1 to TRBJ1-4; D unresolved. V shed 7 bases and J shed 5 bases, with 11 bases lying between them. Germline lookup yields CDR1 MGHDK and CDR2 SYGVNS. The CDR3 totals 13 residues. The CDR3 region has the DNA TGTGCCAGCACACGGGGAGTAAATGAAAAACTGTTTTTT. Protein sequence: CASTRGVNEKLFF.

This chain connects TRBV14 to TRBJ2-2; TRBD2 might be the D (7 bases). With 2 bases removed from V and 3 bases from J, the gap between germline ends came to 16 bases. CDR1 and CDR2 (germline): SGHDN, FVKESK. CDR3 length equals 17 residues. CDR3 nucleotide sequence: TGTGCCAGCAGCCAAACGGGGGGCCCTCGGGACACCGGGGAGCTGTTTTTT. It is translated as CASSQTGGPRDTGELFF.

The V call is TRBV27, the J call TRBJ2-7, with TRBD1 matching over 10 bases. The germline CDR1 and CDR2 sequences are MNHEY and SMNVEV (reference sequence). The CDR3 consists of 15 residues. Trimming cost V 10 bases and J 3 bases; bases outside gene matches: 12. This CDR3 reads CATITPRDRGYEQYF. The CDR3 region has the DNA TGTGCCACTATAACCCCCAGGGACAGGGGCTACGAGCAGTACTTC.

The V and J genes are TRBV29-1 and TRBJ1-1; D perhaps matches TRBD1 (6 bases). V gave up 3 bases and J gave up 1 base, with 15 bases separating them. The CDR3 is 15 amino acids. Germline V gives CDR1 SQVTM, CDR2 ANQGSEA. CDR3 loop: CSVDPFSTGNTEAFF. Here the CDR3 DNA reads TGCAGCGTTGACCCATTTTCGACAGGGAACACTGAAGCTTTCTTT.

The chain recombines TRBV7-9 with TRBJ2-7, with D perhaps matching TRBD2 (6 bases). V lost 1 base to trimming and J lost 7 bases, with 17 bases between them. The CDR3 covers 15 residues. Germline V gene lookup returns CDR1 SEHNR and CDR2 FQNEAQ (reference sequence). This chain's CDR3 is CASSLDAWGTPEQYF. CDR3 nucleotides: TGTGCCAGCAGCTTAGATGCCTGGGGGACTCCTGAGCAGTACTTC.

The chain links TRBV6-1 to TRBJ2-5; 9 bases are a match to TRBD2. The germline CDR1 and CDR2 sequences are MNHNS and SASEGT. The CDR3 is 16 amino acids. V dropped 4 bases and J dropped 1; count of bases not matched to a gene: 7. CDR3: CASSARERGVQETQYF. DNA of the CDR3: TGTGCCAGCAGTGCCCGGGAGCGGGGGGTCCAAGAGACCCAGTACTTC.

V is TRBV6-6 and J is TRBJ2-1; D remains unclear. The CDR3 is 12 amino acids. V lost 2 bases and J lost 4, with 3 bases in between. Per the germline V gene, CDR1 is MNHNY and CDR2 is SVGAGI (reference sequence). The CDR3 region has the DNA TGTGCCAGCAGTTACCCTTACAATGAGCAGTTCTTC. It encodes CASSYPYNEQFF.

This chain connects TRBV9 to TRBJ2-1; TRBD2 matches at 11 bases. The CDR3 contains 16 residues. V shed 0 bases, J shed 4 bases, and the junction held 3 bases outside the gene matches. Germline V gives CDR1 SGDLS, CDR2 YYNGEE. The CDR3 region is CASSVEVAGGYNEQFF. CDR3 sequence (DNA): TGTGCCAGCAGCGTAGAGGTAGCGGGGGGGTACAATGAGCAGTTCTTC.

The chain employs TRBV29-1 and TRBJ2-1; a possible D gene is TRBD2 (5 bases). V lost 4 bases, J lost 3 bases, and 13 bases lay in between. The CDR3 sequence is 14 residues long. Germline V gene lookup returns CDR1 SQVTM and CDR2 ANQGSEA. This CDR3 reads CSVAKDWDYNEQFF. The CDR3 bases are TGCAGCGTTGCTAAGGACTGGGACTACAATGAGCAGTTCTTC.

The V and J genes are TRBV19 and TRBJ1-5; 7 nucleotides match TRBD1. Germline V lookup: CDR1 LNHDA, CDR2 SQIVND (reference sequence). The CDR3 is 16 residues long. V lost 7 bases and J lost 0; bases outside the gene matches: 9. CDR3 in DNA: TGTGCCAGTAAGTTGACAGGGTGGGATAGCAATCAGCCCCAGCATTTT. Residues: CASKLTGWDSNQPQHF.

This clone was observed a single time. The chain couples TRBV9 to TRBJ1-2, with 9 bases fitting TRBD1. Trimming removed 0 bases from V and 6 bases from J; junction bases left unmatched: 6. CDR1 and CDR2 from the germline V gene are SGDLS and YYNGEE. The CDR3 contains 15 residues. CDR3 sequence (DNA): TGTGCCAGCAGCGTAGGAACAGGGGGCTTGGATGGCTACACCTTC. Translated, it gives CASSVGTGGLDGYTF.

The genes are TRBV7-8 and TRBJ2-7, with TRBD1 identical over 7 bases. CDR3 size: 13 residues. V shed 5 bases, J shed 3 bases, and the junction held 4 bases outside the gene matches. CDR1 and CDR2 (germline): SGHVS, FQNEAQ. DNA of the CDR3: TGTGCCAGCAGCAACCGGGACAGCTACGAGCAGTACTTC. The encoded protein is CASSNRDSYEQYF.

As DNA, the CDR3 is TGTGCCAGCAGCACTTTAGGACAGAGGGGTGTCTATGGCTACACCTTC. This gives the protein CASSTLGQRGVYGYTF. The rearrangement links TRBV7-9 to TRBJ1-2; D is possibly TRBD1 (6 bases). This CDR3 contains 16 residues. The germline V gene encodes CDR1 SEHNR and CDR2 FQNEAQ (reference sequence). The V end lost 5 bases, the J end lost 4 bases, and 20 bases lay between the germline ends.

The chain links TRBV7-9 to TRBJ2-2; D may be TRBD1 (6 bases). Germline CDR1 reads SEHNR; CDR2 reads FQNEAQ (reference sequence). The CDR3 is 16 amino acids. V lost 3 bases to trimming and J lost 2 bases, with 13 bases between them. In DNA form, the CDR3 reads TGTGCCAGCAGCTTGTCCATGGACAGCAACACCGGGGAGCTGTTTTTT. It specifies CASSLSMDSNTGELFF. Drawing the rest from reference TRBV7-9 and TRBJ2-2, the complete variable domain is DTGVSQNPRHKITKRGQNVTFRCDPISEHNRLYWYRQTLGQGPEFLTYFQNEAQLEKSRLLSDRFSAERPKGSFSTLEIQRTEQGDSAMYLCASSLSMDSNTGELFFGEGSRLTVL.

The chain carries TRBV27 and TRBJ2-2; 7 positions agree with TRBD2. This CDR3 is 16 amino acids long. The V gene end was trimmed by 2 bases and the J gene end by 4 bases; junction bases not matched to a gene: 7. Looked up from germline, CDR1 is MNHEY and CDR2 is SMNVEV (reference sequence). The CDR3 reads CASSLGRGMGTGELFF. CDR3 DNA: TGTGCCAGCAGTTTAGGGCGGGGGATGGGCACCGGGGAGCTGTTTTTT.

This clone was counted a few times. The chain uses TRBV2 and TRBJ2-3, with D unclear. This CDR3 comprises 12 residues. Trimming pared 7 bases from V and 4 bases from J, leaving 9 bases between. Germline CDR1 and CDR2: SNHLY and FYNNEI. This CDR3 is CASKGGPDTQYF. The CDR3 coding sequence is TGTGCCAGCAAAGGCGGCCCAGATACGCAGTATTTT.

This clone occurred once. The genes are TRBV25-1 and TRBJ2-3, with D hard to call. The CDR3 consists of 11 residues. Germline V gene lookup returns CDR1 MGHDK and CDR2 SYGVNS. Trimming removed 8 bases at V and 5 bases at J, with 8 bases between. CDR3: CASSTLDTQYF. DNA of the CDR3: TGTGCCAGCTCTACCCTAGATACGCAGTATTTT.

V is TRBV27 and J is TRBJ2-1; TRBD2 aligns across 14 bases. CDR1 and CDR2 from the germline V gene are MNHEY and SMNVEV (reference sequence). The junction had 1 base not matched to a gene; V was cut back by 3 bases and J by 6 bases. The CDR3 runs to 15 residues. CDR3 sequence: CASSFGTSGSNEQFF. As DNA, the CDR3 is TGTGCCAGCAGTTTCGGGACTAGCGGGAGCAATGAGCAGTTCTTC.

The chain links TRBV10-3 to TRBJ2-2; D is uncertain. The germline gives CDR1 ENHRY, CDR2 SYGVKD. Trimming took 2 bases from V and 1 from J, leaving 17 bases between them. The CDR3 sequence is 18 residues long. CDR3 bases: TGTGCCATCAGTGAGCCGCGCTTAGGTCCTAGGAACACCGGGGAGCTGTTTTTT. Residues: CAISEPRLGPRNTGELFF.

The rearrangement joins TRBV19 to TRBJ1-5; D possibly corresponds to TRBD1 (6 bases). CDR3 size: 15 residues. Trimming pared 1 base from V and 1 base from J, leaving 8 bases between. In germline, CDR1 is LNHDA, CDR2 SQIVND (reference sequence). The CDR3 bases are TGTGCCAGTAGTATAGGGACAGCCAGCAATCAGCCCCAGCATTTT. Encoded protein: CASSIGTASNQPQHF.

This sequence joins TRBV7-2 and TRBJ2-4; tentatively, D is TRBD1 (6 bases). The germline gives CDR1 SGHTA, CDR2 FQGNSA. The CDR3 extends over 16 amino acids. The V gene lost 3 bases and the J gene lost 2 bases, with 14 bases spanning the gap. The CDR3 DNA follows: TGTGCCAGCAGCTTTTCTCAGGGGTACTCCAAAAACATTCAGTACTTC. This gives the protein CASSFSQGYSKNIQYF. Based on the CDR3 plus reference TRBV7-2 and TRBJ2-4, the full variable domain is GAGVSQSPSNKVTEKGKDVELRCDPISGHTALYWYRQSLGQGLEFLIYFQGNSAPDKSGLPSDRFSAERTGGSVSTLTIQRTQQEDSAVYLCASSFSQGYSKNIQYFGAGTRLSVL.

This sequence joins TRBV7-9 and TRBJ2-5; tentative D call: TRBD1 (5 bases). Trimming removed 2 bases from V and 1 base from J, with 11 bases in between. This CDR3 has 15 residues. CDR1 SEHNR and CDR2 FQNEAQ come from the germline V gene (reference sequence). The CDR3 nucleotides are TGTGCCAGCAGCTTATCGACAGAATTCCAAGAGACCCAGTACTTC. It translates to CASSLSTEFQETQYF.

This chain joins TRBV4-1 and TRBJ2-1, with D possibly being TRBD2 (7 bases). Trimming pared 2 bases from V and 2 bases from J, leaving 13 bases between. Germline V gene sequence: CDR1 MGHRA, CDR2 YSYEKL. The CDR3 totals 16 residues. CDR3 DNA: TGCGCCAGCAGCCAACTGGGGGGGCCAACCTACAATGAGCAGTTCTTC. It codes for CASSQLGGPTYNEQFF.

This chain links TRBV6-6 with TRBJ2-7; TRBD2 matches 14 bases. Germline V gene lookup returns CDR1 MNHNY and CDR2 SVGAGI (reference sequence). The length of the CDR3 is 15 residues. Trimming cost V 4 bases and J 4 bases; bases outside gene matches: 3. This chain's CDR3 is CASSSGTSGRYEQYF. The DNA of the CDR3 is TGTGCCAGCAGTTCCGGGACTAGCGGGAGATACGAGCAGTACTTC.

The rearrangement links TRBV25-1 to TRBJ1-2; D uncertain. Germline V gene data show CDR1 as MGHDK and CDR2 as SYGVNS. V was shortened by 5 bases and J by 7 bases, with 11 bases between the two germline ends. CDR3 length equals 12 residues. Here the CDR3 DNA reads TGTGCCAGCAGTACAACCCCTGGTGGCTACACCTTC. This gives the protein CASSTTPGGYTF.

There are a few counts of this clone. This chain links TRBV15 with TRBJ1-1; 11 nucleotides line up with TRBD1. J lost 8 bases, V lost 0 bases, and 5 bases had no gene match. The CDR3 is 15 amino acids. The germline V gene has CDR1 LNHNV and CDR2 YYDKDF (reference sequence). The CDR3 region has the DNA TGTGCCACCAGCAGAGATGGACAGGGGGCAGACGAAGCTTTCTTT. It codes for CATSRDGQGADEAFF.